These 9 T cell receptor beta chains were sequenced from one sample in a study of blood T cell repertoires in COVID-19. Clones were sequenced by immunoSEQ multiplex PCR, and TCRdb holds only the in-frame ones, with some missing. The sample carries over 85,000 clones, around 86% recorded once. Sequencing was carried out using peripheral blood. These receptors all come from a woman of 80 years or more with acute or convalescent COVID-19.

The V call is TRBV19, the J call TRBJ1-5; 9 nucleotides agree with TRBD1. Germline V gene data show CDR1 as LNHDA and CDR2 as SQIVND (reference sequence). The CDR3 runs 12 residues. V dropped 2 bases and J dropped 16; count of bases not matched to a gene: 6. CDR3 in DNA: TGTGCCAGTAGTATACCGGGGACAGGGCAACATTTT. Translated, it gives CASSIPGTGQHF.

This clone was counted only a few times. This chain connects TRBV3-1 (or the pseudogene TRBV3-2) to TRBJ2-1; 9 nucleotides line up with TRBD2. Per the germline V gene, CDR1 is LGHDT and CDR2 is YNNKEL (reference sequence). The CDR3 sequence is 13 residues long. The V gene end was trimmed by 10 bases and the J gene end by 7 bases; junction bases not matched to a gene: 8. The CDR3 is CATQGRGGNEQFF. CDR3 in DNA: TGTGCCACCCAGGGGCGGGGGGGTAATGAGCAGTTCTTC.

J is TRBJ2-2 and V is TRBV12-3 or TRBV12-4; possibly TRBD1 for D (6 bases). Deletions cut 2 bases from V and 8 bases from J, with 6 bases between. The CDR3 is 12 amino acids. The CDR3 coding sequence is TGTGCCAGCAGTTTAACAGGGGGGGAGCTGTTTTTT. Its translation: CASSLTGGELFF.

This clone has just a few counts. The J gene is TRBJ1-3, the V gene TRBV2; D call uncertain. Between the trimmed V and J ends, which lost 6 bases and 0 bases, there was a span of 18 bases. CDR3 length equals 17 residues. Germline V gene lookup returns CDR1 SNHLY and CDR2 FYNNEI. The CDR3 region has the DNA TGTGCCAGCAGGACTGAAACCACCTTAAGCTCTGGAAACACCATATATTTT. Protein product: CASRTETTLSSGNTIYF.

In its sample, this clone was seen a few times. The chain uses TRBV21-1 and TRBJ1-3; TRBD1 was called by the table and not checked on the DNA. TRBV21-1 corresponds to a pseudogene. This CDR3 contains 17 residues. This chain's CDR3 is CASTTTPGGAGGNTIYF. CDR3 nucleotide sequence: TGTGCCAGCACAACGACTCCAGGGGGCGCAGGTGGAAACACCATATATTTT.

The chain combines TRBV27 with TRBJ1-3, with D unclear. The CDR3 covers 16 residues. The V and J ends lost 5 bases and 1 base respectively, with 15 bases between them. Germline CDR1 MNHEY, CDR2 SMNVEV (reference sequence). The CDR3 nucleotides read TGTGCCAGCAGTCCCCTCCCTGGCGGGTCTGGAAACACCATATATTTT. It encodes CASSPLPGGSGNTIYF.

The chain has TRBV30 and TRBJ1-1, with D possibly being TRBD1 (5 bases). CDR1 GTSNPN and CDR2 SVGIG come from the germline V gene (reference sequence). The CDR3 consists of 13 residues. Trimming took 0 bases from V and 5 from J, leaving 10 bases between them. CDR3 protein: CAWSVQAPTEAFF. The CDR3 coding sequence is TGTGCCTGGAGTGTACAGGCGCCTACTGAAGCTTTCTTT.

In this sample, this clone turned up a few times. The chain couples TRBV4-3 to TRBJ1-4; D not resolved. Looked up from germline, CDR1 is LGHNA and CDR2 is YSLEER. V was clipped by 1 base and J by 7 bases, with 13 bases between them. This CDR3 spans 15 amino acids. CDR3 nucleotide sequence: TGCGCCAGCAGCCAAGGGGAGGGTTGGGGTGAAAAACTGTTTTTT. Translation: CASSQGEGWGEKLFF.

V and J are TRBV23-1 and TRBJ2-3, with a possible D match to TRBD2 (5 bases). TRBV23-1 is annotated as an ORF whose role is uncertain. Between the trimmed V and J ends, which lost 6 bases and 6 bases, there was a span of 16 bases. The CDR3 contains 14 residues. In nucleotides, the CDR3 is TGCGCCAGCAGACCTGGACTCATCAGGGATACGCAGTATTTT. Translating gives CASRPGLIRDTQYF.